Each of the 4 T cell receptor beta chains below was sequenced from the same sample in a study of blood T cell repertoires in COVID-19. Here immunoSEQ multiplex PCR was the method, and the copy in TCRdb shows in-frame clones only, minus some. The top ten hold about 17% of the sample, which has about 82,000 clones, around 88% seen once. Sequences were obtained from peripheral blood. The receptor source for this set is a woman aged 60 to 75 with acute or convalescent COVID-19.

The V gene is TRBV5-4, the J gene TRBJ2-1; TRBD2 is a possible D gene (5 bases). Germline V gives CDR1 SGHNT, CDR2 YYREEE (reference sequence). Trimming removed 2 bases at V and 7 bases at J, with 13 bases between. CDR3 length: 14 amino acids. CDR3 sequence reads: CASSLREAGNEQFF. The CDR3 nucleotides are TGTGCCAGCAGCTTACGGGAAGCCGGTAATGAGCAGTTCTTC.

The chain combines TRBV28 with TRBJ2-6; 7 nucleotides agree with TRBD1. This CDR3 contains 15 residues. J lost 2 bases, V lost 5 bases, and 3 bases had no gene match. Per the germline V gene, CDR1 is MDHEN and CDR2 is SYDVKM. The CDR3 is CASSEGGTGANVLTF. CDR3 in DNA: TGTGCCAGCAGTGAAGGGGGCACTGGGGCCAACGTCCTGACTTTC.

V and J are TRBV19 and TRBJ1-1; D unresolved. The V gene's germline CDR1 is LNHDA and CDR2 SQIVND (reference sequence). V gave up 8 bases and J gave up 3 bases, with 16 bases separating them. This CDR3 spans 14 amino acids. CDR3 protein: CASVPVSRDTEAFF. CDR3 nucleotides: TGTGCCAGTGTGCCTGTCTCACGGGACACTGAAGCTTTCTTT.

This clone has just one count. The chain joins TRBV30 to TRBJ2-1; TRBD2 matches at 7 bases. V was clipped by 0 bases and J by 1 base; unmatched bases: 6. Germline V gives CDR1 GTSNPN, CDR2 SVGIG (reference sequence). The CDR3 runs to 16 residues. The CDR3 region has the DNA TGTGCCTGGAGTGTACGTCGCGGGGGATCCTACAATGAGCAGTTCTTC. This sequence encodes CAWSVRRGGSYNEQFF.